These T cell receptor beta chains were read from a single sample in a study of blood T cell repertoires in COVID-19. Sequencing used immunoSEQ multiplex PCR; TCRdb keeps in-frame clones, though not all of them. The sample yields about 46,000 clones, over 70% seen once. Sequencing used peripheral blood. Receptor source: a human donor in a cohort sampled during active COVID-19. Both conserved end residues are part of each CDR3. D genes are given only for firm matches. The size entry is marked missing in some rows and otherwise reads once, few, many or a size class.

abundance: NA; j_gene: TRBJ2-2; v_gene: TRBV7-2; d_gene: NA; CDR3nt: TGTGCCAGCAGCCCGAGAGGTGGATCCGCAACCGGGGAGCTGTTTTTT; CDR3aa: CASSPRGGSATGELFF
abundance: NA; j_gene: TRBJ2-7; v_gene: TRBV11-2; d_gene: NA; CDR3nt: TGTGCCAGCAGCCAAAATCCAACAGTTAACTACGAGCAGTACTTC; CDR3aa: CASSQNPTVNYEQYF
abundance: NA; j_gene: TRBJ1-1; v_gene: TRBV21-1; d_gene: NA; CDR3nt: TGTGCCAGCAGCAAAGGTCTCAGGGGGCCGCCCAAAGCTTTCTTT; CDR3aa: CASSKGLRGPPKAFF
abundance: few; j_gene: TRBJ2-7; v_gene: TRBV5-1; d_gene: TRBD1; CDR3nt: TGCGCCAGCAGCTTGGGCAGGGGGATCCACGAGCAGTACTTC; CDR3aa: CASSLGRGIHEQYF
abundance: NA; j_gene: TRBJ1-2; v_gene: TRBV11-2; d_gene: NA; CDR3nt: TGTGCCAGCAGCCGATCCGTCGAGGCAGCGTATGGCTACACCTTC; CDR3aa: CASSRSVEAAYGYTF
abundance: NA; j_gene: TRBJ2-5; v_gene: TRBV5-4; d_gene: NA; CDR3nt: TGTGCCAGCAGCCTAGCGGAGGGGGGGGAGACCCAGTACTTC; CDR3aa: CASSLAEGGETQYF
abundance: NA; j_gene: TRBJ2-1; v_gene: TRBV6-5; d_gene: TRBD2; CDR3nt: TGTGCCAGCAGAGGGACTAGCGTGGGTGAGCAGTTCTTC; CDR3aa: CASRGTSVGEQFF
abundance: NA; j_gene: TRBJ2-1; v_gene: TRBV9; d_gene: TRBD2; CDR3nt: TGTGCCAGCAGTACGGGGGGGAGCTCCTACAATGAGCAGTTCTTC; CDR3aa: CASSTGGSSYNEQFF
abundance: NA; j_gene: TRBJ1-1; v_gene: TRBV11-1; d_gene: NA; CDR3nt: TGTGCCAGCAGCCCAAACTGGACAGTTAACACTGAAGCTTTCTTT; CDR3aa: CASSPNWTVNTEAFF
abundance: NA; j_gene: TRBJ1-4; v_gene: TRBV2; d_gene: NA; CDR3nt: TGTGCCAGCAGAGGGACAATGAATGAAAAACTGTTTTTT; CDR3aa: CASRGTMNEKLFF
abundance: NA; j_gene: TRBJ1-1; v_gene: TRBV4-2; d_gene: TRBD1; CDR3nt: TGTGCCAGCAGCCAACCGCAGGGGGCGTTGACTGAAGCTTTCTTT; CDR3aa: CASSQPQGALTEAFF
abundance: few; j_gene: TRBJ2-2; v_gene: TRBV5-1; d_gene: TRBD2; CDR3nt: TGCGCCAGCAGCCCGAAGGCTAGCGGCCGGGGCGGGGAGCTGTTTTTT; CDR3aa: CASSPKASGRGGELFF
abundance: few; j_gene: TRBJ2-7; v_gene: TRBV27; d_gene: TRBD1; CDR3nt: TGTGCCAGCAGTTTGAGGGGGCACGAGCAGTACTTC; CDR3aa: CASSLRGHEQYF
abundance: NA; j_gene: TRBJ1-5; v_gene: TRBV11-2; d_gene: NA; CDR3nt: TGTGCCAGCAGCCAGGGAGGCGATCAGCCCCAGCATTTT; CDR3aa: CASSQGGDQPQHF
abundance: NA; j_gene: TRBJ2-7; v_gene: TRBV6-1; d_gene: NA; CDR3nt: TGTGCCAGCAGTGAAATGGGCAGGGGTTCCTACGAGCAGTACTTC; CDR3aa: CASSEMGRGSYEQYF
abundance: NA; j_gene: TRBJ1-1; v_gene: TRBV5-1; d_gene: NA; CDR3nt: TGCGCCAGCAGCTTGACGCAGGGCACTGAAGCTTTCTTT; CDR3aa: CASSLTQGTEAFF
abundance: NA; j_gene: TRBJ2-3; v_gene: TRBV4-2; d_gene: TRBD2; CDR3nt: TGTGCCAGCAGCCAAGTTCCGGGGAGGGGAGCAGATACGCAGTATTTT; CDR3aa: CASSQVPGRGADTQYF
abundance: NA; j_gene: TRBJ2-7; v_gene: TRBV12-3/TRBV12-4; d_gene: NA; CDR3nt: TGTGCCAGCAGTCTACAGGGCTCACTCGAGCAGTACTTC; CDR3aa: CASSLQGSLEQYF
abundance: NA; j_gene: TRBJ1-5; v_gene: TRBV28; d_gene: NA; CDR3nt: TGTGCCAGCACCGAACCCGGGGGGCCAAATCAGCCCCAGCATTTT; CDR3aa: CASTEPGGPNQPQHF
abundance: NA; j_gene: TRBJ1-2; v_gene: TRBV28; d_gene: NA; CDR3nt: TGTGCCAGCAGTTTATCGGACTTCTATGGCTACACCTTC; CDR3aa: CASSLSDFYGYTF
abundance: NA; j_gene: TRBJ2-5; v_gene: TRBV11-1; d_gene: NA; CDR3nt: TGTGCCAGCAGCTTAACGCAGGGGAGAGAGACCCAGTACTTC; CDR3aa: CASSLTQGRETQYF
abundance: NA; j_gene: TRBJ1-2; v_gene: TRBV4-3; d_gene: NA; CDR3nt: TGCGCCAGCAGCCAAGATCTCTATGGGGGCGCGGAGGATGGCTACACCTTC; CDR3aa: CASSQDLYGGAEDGYTF
abundance: NA; j_gene: TRBJ2-1; v_gene: TRBV19; d_gene: NA; CDR3nt: TGTGCCAGTAGTATAGGTGGTAGCGGTTTCTACAATGAGCAGTTCTTC; CDR3aa: CASSIGGSGFYNEQFF
abundance: NA; j_gene: TRBJ1-2; v_gene: TRBV10-1; d_gene: NA; CDR3nt: TGCGCCAGCAGTGAGTCGCACAGCCCTCGCTTCTATGGCTACACCTTC; CDR3aa: CASSESHSPRFYGYTF
abundance: NA; j_gene: TRBJ2-5; v_gene: TRBV5-4; d_gene: TRBD2; CDR3nt: TGTGCCAGCAGCATTTTGGGACGGGAGGCTGGAGAGACCCAGTACTTC; CDR3aa: CASSILGREAGETQYF
abundance: NA; j_gene: TRBJ2-2; v_gene: TRBV7-9; d_gene: NA; CDR3nt: TGTGCCAGCAGACATGCAGGGGCGAACACCGGGGAGCTGTTTTTT; CDR3aa: CASRHAGANTGELFF
abundance: NA; j_gene: TRBJ1-1; v_gene: TRBV7-2; d_gene: NA; CDR3nt: TGTGCCAGCAGCACTCGGGGAATGAGCACTGAAGCTTTCTTT; CDR3aa: CASSTRGMSTEAFF